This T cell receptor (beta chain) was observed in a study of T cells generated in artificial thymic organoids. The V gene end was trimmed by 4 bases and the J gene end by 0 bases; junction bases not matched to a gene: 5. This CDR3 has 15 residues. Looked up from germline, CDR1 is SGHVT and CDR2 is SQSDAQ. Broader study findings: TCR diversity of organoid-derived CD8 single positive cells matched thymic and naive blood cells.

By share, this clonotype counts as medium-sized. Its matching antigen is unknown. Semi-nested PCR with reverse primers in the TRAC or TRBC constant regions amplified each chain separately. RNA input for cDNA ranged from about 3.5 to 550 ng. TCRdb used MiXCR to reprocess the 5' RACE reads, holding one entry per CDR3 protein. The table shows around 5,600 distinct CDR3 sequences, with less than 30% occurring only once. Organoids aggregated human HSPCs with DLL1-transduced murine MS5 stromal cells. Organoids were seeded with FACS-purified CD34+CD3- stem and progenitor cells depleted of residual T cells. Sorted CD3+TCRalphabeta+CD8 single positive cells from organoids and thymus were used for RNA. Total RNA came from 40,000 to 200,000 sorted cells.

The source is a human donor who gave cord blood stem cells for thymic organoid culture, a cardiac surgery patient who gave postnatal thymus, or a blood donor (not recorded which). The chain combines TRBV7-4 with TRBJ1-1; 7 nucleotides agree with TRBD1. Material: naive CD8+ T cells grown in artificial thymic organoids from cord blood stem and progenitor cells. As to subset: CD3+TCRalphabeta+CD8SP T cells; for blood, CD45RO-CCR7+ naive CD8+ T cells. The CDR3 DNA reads TGTGCCAGCAGCTCCCGGGGACAGATGAACACTGAAGCTTTCTTT. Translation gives CASSSRGQMNTEAFF.